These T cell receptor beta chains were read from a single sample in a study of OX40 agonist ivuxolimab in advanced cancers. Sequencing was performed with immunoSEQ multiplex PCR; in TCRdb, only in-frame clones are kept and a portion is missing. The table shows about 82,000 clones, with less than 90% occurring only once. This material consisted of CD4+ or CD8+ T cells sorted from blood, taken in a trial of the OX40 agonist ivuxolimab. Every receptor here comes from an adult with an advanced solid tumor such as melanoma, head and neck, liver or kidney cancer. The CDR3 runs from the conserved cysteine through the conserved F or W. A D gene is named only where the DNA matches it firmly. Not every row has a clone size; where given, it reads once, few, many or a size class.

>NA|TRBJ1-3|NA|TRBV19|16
TGTGCCAGTAGCCGAGGTTATATGATCTCTGGAAACACCATATATTTT
CASSRGYMISGNTIYF
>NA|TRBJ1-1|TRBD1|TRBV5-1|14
TGCGCCAGCAGCTTAGGGACAGGGAGTACTGAAGCTTTCTTT
CASSLGTGSTEAFF
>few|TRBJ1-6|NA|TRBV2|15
TGTGCCAGCAAGCCCCCGGGATCCTATAATTCACCCCTCCACTTT
CASKPPGSYNSPLHF
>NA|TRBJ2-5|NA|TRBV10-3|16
TGTGCCATCAGTGGAAACTCGGGGCCAAAAAGAGAGACCCAGTACTTC
CAISGNSGPKRETQYF
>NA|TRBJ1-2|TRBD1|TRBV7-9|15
TGTGCCAGCAGGGGGACAGGGGGTGCTAACTATGGCTACACCTTC
CASRGTGGANYGYTF
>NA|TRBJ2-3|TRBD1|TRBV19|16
TGTGCCAGTAGTATGTGGGGACAGGGGGCAACAGATACGCAGTATTTT
CASSMWGQGATDTQYF
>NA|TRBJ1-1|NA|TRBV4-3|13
TGCGCCAGCAGCCAAGACATGTTGCGGGAAGCTTTCTTT
CASSQDMLREAFF
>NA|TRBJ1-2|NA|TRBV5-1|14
TGCGCCAGCAGCCCGGCAGGGTTCGACTATGGCTACACCTTC
CASSPAGFDYGYTF
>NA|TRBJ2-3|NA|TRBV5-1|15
TGCGCCAGCAGCCCAAGTACCCTTAGCACAGATACGCAGTATTTT
CASSPSTLSTDTQYF
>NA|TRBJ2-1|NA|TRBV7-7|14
TGTGCTAGCAGCTTACCTCGGGGGTCCAATGAGCAGTTCTTC
CASSLPRGSNEQFF
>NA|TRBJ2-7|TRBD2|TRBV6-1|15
TGTGCCAGCAGTGAAGACCTAGCGGGGAATCGCAAGCAGTACTTC
CASSEDLAGNRKQYF
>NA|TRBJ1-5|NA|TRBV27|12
TGTGCCAGCAGTTCCCCTACGGGAGCCCAGCATTTT
CASSSPTGAQHF
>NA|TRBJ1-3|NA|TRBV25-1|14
TGTGCCAGCCACGCTACGGGGTCAGGAAACACCATATATTTT
CASHATGSGNTIYF
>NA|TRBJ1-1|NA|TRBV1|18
TGCACCAGCAGCCAAGCACCACCTGACAGGGGGAGGGACACTGAAGCTTTCTTT
CTSSQAPPDRGRDTEAFF
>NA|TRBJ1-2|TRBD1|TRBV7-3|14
TGTGCCAGCAGCCCAGGACAGGGGAACTATGGCTACACCTTC
CASSPGQGNYGYTF
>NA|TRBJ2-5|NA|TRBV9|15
TGTGCCAGCAGCGTAGATCCGGGATGGGCAGAGACCCAGTACTTC
CASSVDPGWAETQYF
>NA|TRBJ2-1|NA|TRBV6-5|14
TGTGCCAGCAGTTATTCCCAGGCTTACAATGAGCAGTTCTTC
CASSYSQAYNEQFF
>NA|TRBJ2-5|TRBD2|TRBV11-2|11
TGTGCCAGCAGCTGGGGGGGAGCCCAGTACTTC
CASSWGGAQYF
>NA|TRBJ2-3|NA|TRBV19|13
TGTGCCAGTAGGACGGCTGGCACAGATACGCAGTATTTT
CASRTAGTDTQYF
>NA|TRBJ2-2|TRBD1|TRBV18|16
TGTGCCAGCTCACCGGGTGAACAGGGGCGCACCGGGGAGCTGTTTTTT
CASSPGEQGRTGELFF
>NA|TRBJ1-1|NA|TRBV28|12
TGTGCCAGCAGTTTAAGTACCACTGAAGCTTTCTTT
CASSLSTTEAFF
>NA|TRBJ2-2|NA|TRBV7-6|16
TGTGCCAGCAGCTTATCACAGGGCTTTAACACCGGGGAGCTGTTTTTT
CASSLSQGFNTGELFF
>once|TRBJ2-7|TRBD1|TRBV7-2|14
TGTGCCAGCAGCCAGACAGGGGAAACCTACGAGCAGTACTTC
CASSQTGETYEQYF
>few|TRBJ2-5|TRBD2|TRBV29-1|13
TGCAGCGTTCGGCCTAGCGGGGAAGAGACCCAGTACTTC
CSVRPSGEETQYF
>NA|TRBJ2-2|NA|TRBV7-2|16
TGTGCCAGCAGCTTAGTTGCGGGAATGAACACCGGGGAGCTGTTTTTT
CASSLVAGMNTGELFF
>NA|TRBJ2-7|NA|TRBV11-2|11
TGTGCCAGCAGGGCCGCTTACGAGCAGTACTTC
CASRAAYEQYF
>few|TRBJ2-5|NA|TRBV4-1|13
TGCGCCAGCAGCCGACTATCTACAGAGACCCAGTACTTC
CASSRLSTETQYF
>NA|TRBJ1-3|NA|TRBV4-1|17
TGCGCCAGCAGCCAAGATTTCACGGCGAGCTCTGGAAACACCATATATTTT
CASSQDFTASSGNTIYF
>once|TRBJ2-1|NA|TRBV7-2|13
TGTGCCAGCAGCTTAGGGGGTCGAGGTGGGCAGTTCTTC
CASSLGGRGGQFF
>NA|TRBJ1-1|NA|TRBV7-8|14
TGTGCCAGCAGCACGTATGGTGGGGCCGCTGAAGCTTTCTTT
CASSTYGGAAEAFF
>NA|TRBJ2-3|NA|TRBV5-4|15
TGTGCCAGCAGCTTGGATGGGGGGCGTTCAGATACGCAGTATTTT
CASSLDGGRSDTQYF
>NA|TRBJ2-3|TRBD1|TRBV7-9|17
TGTGCCAGCAGCCATAGGACAGGGGGATCTAGCACAGATACGCAGTATTTT
CASSHRTGGSSTDTQYF
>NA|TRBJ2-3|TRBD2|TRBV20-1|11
TGCAGTGCACGGACTAGGGATACGCAGTATTTT
CSARTRDTQYF
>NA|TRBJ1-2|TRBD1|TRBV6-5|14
TGTGCCAGCTTAAACCGGGACAGGGGTAATGGCTACACCTTC
CASLNRDRGNGYTF
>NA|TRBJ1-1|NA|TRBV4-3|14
TGCGCCAGCAGCCAGTCACAGATGAACACTGAAGCTTTCTTT
CASSQSQMNTEAFF
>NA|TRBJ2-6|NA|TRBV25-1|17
TGTGCCAGCAGCCCGGTTGGGTTGCCCTCTGGGGCCAACGTCCTGACTTTC
CASSPVGLPSGANVLTF
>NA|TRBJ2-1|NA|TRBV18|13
TGTGCCAGCTCACCAACAGGTGACAATGAGCAGTTCTTC
CASSPTGDNEQFF
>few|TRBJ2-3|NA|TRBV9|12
TGTGCCAGCAGCGCCGACAGTTACCCGCAGTATTTT
CASSADSYPQYF
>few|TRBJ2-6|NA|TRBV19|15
TGTGCCAGTAGCCCCGCTTTCTCTGGGGCCAACGTCCTGACTTTC
CASSPAFSGANVLTF
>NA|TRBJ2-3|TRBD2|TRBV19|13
TGTGCCAGTAGGACTAGCGGTACAGATACGCAGTATTTT
CASRTSGTDTQYF
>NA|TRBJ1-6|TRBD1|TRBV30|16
TGTGCCTGGAGGACCCTCTTTGGACAGGGTAATTCACCCCTCCACTTT
CAWRTLFGQGNSPLHF